This entry concerns a single TCR beta chain. Antigen unknown. This entry comes from a study of shared clonotypes between healthy human individuals. Study summary: The study drew on two women and a few men aged 18 to 49 as donors.

General study points: Sampling covered blood only; tissue repertoires likely differ.

Only CD45RO-negative cells positively selected for CCR7 counted as naive CD8 cells, so terminally differentiated effector memory CD45RA+ cells were excluded. Germline assignment: CDR1 SQVTM and CDR2 ANQGSEA. The V gene lost 7 bases and the J gene lost 4 bases, with 23 bases spanning the gap. This CDR3 is 15 amino acids long. Method: immunoSEQ multiplex PCR; TCRdb's copy keeps in-frame clones and lacks some. This table holds some 630,000 clones, roughly 96% found once. This receptor was taken from a woman in her 30s in good health. Material: naive CD8+ T cells sorted from blood. This rearrangement joins TRBV29-1 to TRBJ2-7, with a possible D match to TRBD2 (5 bases). The DNA for the CDR3 is TGCAGCGCGAGCCCCGGAGTGGCGGGCAAATACGAGCAGTACTTC. Protein product: CSASPGVAGKYEQYF.